These 21 T cell receptor beta chains share one sample of origin, sequenced in a study of T cells in Graves' hyperthyroidism and ophthalmopathy. TCR beta CDR3 sequences were amplified from RNA transcripts. The TCR CDR3 was amplified in a first-round RT-PCR using the HTBI primer set. TCRdb re-called the multiplex PCR reads with MiXCR, one entry per CDR3 protein. The data show around 240,000 distinct CDR3 sequences, with roughly 15% seen just once and around 30% held by the top ten. Sequenced material: blood. Receptors were obtained from a woman aged 18-35 years with Graves' ophthalmopathy.

This clonotype was counted at least ten times. This chain joins TRBV5-6 and TRBJ1-4; no firm D call. The length of the CDR3 is 14 residues. V lost 1 base and J 7 bases, leaving 11 bases between the germline ends. Germline V gene lookup returns CDR1 SGHDT and CDR2 YYEEEE. DNA of the CDR3: TGTGCCAGCAGCTTGAACACGCGTGGTGAAAAACTGTTTTTT. It specifies CASSLNTRGEKLFF. Based on the CDR3 plus reference TRBV5-6 and TRBJ1-4, the full variable domain is DAGVTQSPTHLIKTRGQQVTLRCSPKSGHDTVSWYQQALGQGPQFIFQYYEEEERQRGNFPDRFSGHQFPNYSSELNVNALLLGDSALYLCASSLNTRGEKLFFGSGTQLSVL.

Many counts were recorded for this clonotype. The CDR3 DNA is TGTGCCAGCAAGGGACAGGCGAACACTGAAGCTTTCTTT. This sequence encodes CASKGQANTEAFF. This chain joins TRBV7-3 and TRBJ1-1, with 8 bases identical to TRBD1. Trimming removed 7 bases from V and 1 base from J; junction bases left unmatched: 2. CDR3 length equals 13 residues. Germline V gene lookup returns CDR1 SGHTA and CDR2 FQGTGA.

This clonotype has at least ten counts. This chain connects TRBV5-1 to TRBJ2-2; 11 nucleotides agree with TRBD1. Per germline, CDR1 SGHRS and CDR2 YFSETQ. The ends lost 4 bases at V and 7 bases at J; junction bases unmatched: 12. This CDR3 spans 17 amino acids. The CDR3 nucleotides are TGCGCCAGCAGCCACCAGCCCCCGGGACAGGGGGTCGGGGAGCTGTTTTTT. Translated: CASSHQPPGQGVGELFF.

In this sample, this clonotype turned up many times. The gene calls are TRBV28 and TRBJ2-1; TRBD2 matches at 12 bases. There are 17 residues in the CDR3. Trimming cost V 3 bases and J 7 bases; bases outside gene matches: 10. CDR1 is MDHEN and CDR2 is SYDVKM in the germline V gene. CDR3 nucleotides: TGTGCCAGCAGTTTTCCCCTACTAGCGGGAGGACTGAATGAGCAGTTCTTC. Its protein product is CASSFPLLAGGLNEQFF.

This clonotype was detected many times. V gene TRBV11-2 combines with J gene TRBJ2-7; tentatively, D is TRBD1 or TRBD2 (5 bases each). The ends were cut back, 5 bases at V and 1 base at J, with 21 bases in the middle. In germline, CDR1 is SGHAT, CDR2 FQNNGV. The CDR3 has 17 amino acids. CDR3 DNA sequence: TGTGCCAGCAGCCCTACAAGTATAGAGGGGCAATCCTACGAGCAGTACTTC. It is translated as CASSPTSIEGQSYEQYF.

Ten or more counts support this clonotype. The J gene is TRBJ2-1, the V gene TRBV6-6; D perhaps matches TRBD2 (5 bases). This CDR3 has 16 residues. Trimming removed 0 bases at V and 4 bases at J, with 13 bases between. CDR1 and CDR2 from the germline V gene are MNHNY and SVGAGI (reference sequence). The CDR3 protein is CASSYSMLAEYNEQFF. CDR3 bases: TGTGCCAGCAGTTACTCGATGCTAGCAGAATACAATGAGCAGTTCTTC.

This clonotype has ten or more counts. The chain uses TRBV20-1 and TRBJ2-7, with 8 bases aligning to TRBD2. Germline assignment: CDR1 DFQATT and CDR2 SNEGSKA (reference sequence). The CDR3 length is 13 residues. V shed 2 bases and J 5 bases; nucleotides not matched to a gene: 5. CDR3 sequence (DNA): TGCAGTGCTAGAATAGCGGGAAAGAACGAGCAGTACTTC. It codes for CSARIAGKNEQYF.

The sample holds many counts of this clonotype. The chain has TRBV7-8 and TRBJ2-1; TRBD2 matches 8 bases. The CDR3 is made up of 16 amino acids. Germline trimming cut 6 bases from V and 5 bases from J; bases unmatched to any gene: 12. CDR1 and CDR2 (germline): SGHVS, FQNEAQ. The CDR3 DNA reads as TGTGCCAGCAGTTTTGTACCGGGACTAGATAACAATGAGCAGTTCTTC. Protein product: CASSFVPGLDNNEQFF.

The chain joins TRBV19 to TRBJ2-3; the match to TRBD2 covers 15 bases. The CDR3 contains 16 residues. The germline V gene encodes CDR1 LNHDA and CDR2 SQIVND (reference sequence). V trimming: 5 bases; J trimming: 8 bases; junction bases outside the gene matches: 8. The CDR3 region has the DNA TGTGCCAGTAGTTTCGGACTAGCGGGAGGGTCAGGTACGCAGTATTTT. Amino acids: CASSFGLAGGSGTQYF. Full variable domain (outside the CDR3, taken from reference TRBV19 and TRBJ2-3): DGGITQSPKYLFRKEGQNVTLSCEQNLNHDAMYWYRQDPGQGLRLIYYSQIVNDFQKGDIAEGYSVSREKKESFPLTVTSAQKNPTAFYLCASSFGLAGGSGTQYFGPGTRLTVL.

Of note for this clonotype: One junction end does not reproduce the germline sequence, and a read error may be involved. The chain carries TRBV6-1 and TRBJ1-2, with 9 bases lining up with TRBD1. The CDR3 has 15 amino acids. Germline CDR1 MNHNS, CDR2 SASEGT. The CDR3 bases are TGTGCCAGCAGTGAGCCGGGACAGGGTAACGATGGCTACACCTTC. Translated: CASSEPGQGNDGYTF.

This clonotype was recorded many times. This chain's CDR3 is CASSPTLGGNQPQHF. The CDR3 DNA reads TGTGCCAGCAGTCCAACCTTGGGGGGAAATCAGCCCCAGCATTTT. The chain combines TRBV27 with TRBJ1-5, with D perhaps matching TRBD1 (5 bases). The CDR3 contains 15 residues. The germline CDR1 and CDR2 sequences are MNHEY and SMNVEV (reference sequence). Trimming pared 5 bases from V and 4 bases from J, leaving 15 bases between.

Ten or more counts support this clonotype. V and J are TRBV7-9 and TRBJ2-3; D unclear. Germline CDR1 SEHNR, CDR2 FQNEAQ (reference sequence). V gave up 5 bases and J gave up 2 bases, with 14 bases separating them. CDR3 size: 15 residues. CDR3 nucleotides: TGTGCCAGCAGCCCGACCCCGTTAGACACAGATACGCAGTATTTT. Translated, it gives CASSPTPLDTDTQYF.

This CDR3 is CASSPGEAGSPLHF. In nucleotides, the CDR3 is TGTGCCAGCTCACCGGGGGAAGCCGGTTCACCCCTCCACTTT. The chain joins TRBV18 to TRBJ1-6, with D perhaps TRBD1 (5 bases). Germline V lookup: CDR1 KGHSH, CDR2 LQKENI. V dropped 3 bases and J dropped 9 bases, with 12 bases sitting between them. CDR3 size: 14 residues.

This clonotype was detected many times. The J gene is TRBJ2-5, the V gene TRBV30, with D tentatively TRBD2 (6 bases). CDR1 is GTSNPN, CDR2 SVGIG, per germline (reference sequence). This CDR3 is 14 amino acids long. The V gene lost 0 bases and the J gene lost 4 bases, with 12 bases spanning the gap. The CDR3 sequence: CAWSVSAGRETQYF. CDR3 coding DNA: TGTGCCTGGAGTGTGTCGGCGGGGAGAGAGACCCAGTACTTC. The whole variable domain, remainder taken from reference TRBV30 and TRBJ2-5, is SQTIHQWPATLVQPVGSPLSLECTVEGTSNPNLYWYRQAAGRGLQLLFYSVGIGQISSEVPQNLSASRPQDRQFILSSKKLLLSDSGFYLCAWSVSAGRETQYFGPGTRLLVL.

This clonotype was detected ten times or more. J is TRBJ2-7 and V is TRBV6-1, with D uncertain. The CDR3 has 14 residues. The germline CDR1 and CDR2 sequences are MNHNS and SASEGT. V was shortened by 7 bases and J by 5 bases, with 18 bases between the two germline ends. The CDR3 reads CASTSTASPHEQYF. CDR3 DNA sequence: TGTGCCAGCACGTCTACAGCCTCCCCCCACGAGCAGTACTTC.

This clonotype appeared many times. V is TRBV4-3 and J is TRBJ2-1; weak D call: TRBD2 (5 bases). Germline lookup yields CDR1 LGHNA and CDR2 YSLEER. The CDR3 spans 13 residues. Trimming pared 0 bases from V and 10 bases from J, leaving 10 bases between. CDR3 region: CASSQDTLAEQFF. CDR3 DNA: TGCGCCAGCAGCCAAGATACCCTAGCAGAGCAGTTCTTC.

This clonotype was found many times. The gene calls are TRBV4-1 and TRBJ1-1; 9 bases are shared with TRBD1. Trimming cost V 2 bases and J 5 bases; bases outside gene matches: 6. The CDR3 is made up of 15 amino acids. Germline CDR1 MGHRA, CDR2 YSYEKL. CDR3 amino acids: CASSQSPGQGTEAFF. The CDR3 DNA sequence: TGCGCCAGCAGCCAATCGCCGGGACAGGGAACTGAAGCTTTCTTT.

Many counts were recorded for this clonotype. The chain has TRBV29-1 and TRBJ1-2, with D tentatively TRBD1 (5 bases). CDR1 and CDR2 from the germline V gene are SQVTM and ANQGSEA. V was cut by 7 bases and J by 7 bases, with 16 bases left in between. This CDR3 has 12 amino acids. CDR3 DNA: TGCAGCGGGGACCCCCCGGATAGTGGCTACACCTTC. It translates to CSGDPPDSGYTF.

This clonotype was seen ten or more times. The chain joins TRBV6-5 to TRBJ2-7; 8 positions agree with TRBD1. This CDR3 contains 14 residues. The ends lost 2 bases at V and 3 bases at J; junction bases unmatched: 3. Germline V gene data show CDR1 as MNHEY and CDR2 as SVGAGI. The CDR3 DNA follows: TGTGCCAGCAGTTACGCGACAGGGGTCTACGAGCAGTACTTC. Its translation is CASSYATGVYEQYF.

This chain connects TRBV6-2 or TRBV6-3 to TRBJ1-2, with TRBD1 matching 7 bases. Germline CDR1 MNHEY, CDR2 SVGEGT. The CDR3 sequence is 17 residues long. Trimming at V came to 0 bases and at J to 4 bases, leaving 11 bases not matched to a gene. CDR3 nucleotides: TGTGCCAGCAGTTACTCGCCCTCAGACAGGGCGGGCTATGGCTACACCTTC. Protein sequence: CASSYSPSDRAGYGYTF.

This clonotype has ten or more counts. CDR3: CASSEVAMNTEAFF. DNA for the CDR3: TGTGCCAGCAGTGAGGTGGCTATGAACACTGAAGCTTTCTTT. The chain employs TRBV6-1 and TRBJ1-1; no clear D gene. The V and J ends lost 3 bases and 0 bases respectively, with 8 bases between them. The CDR3 has 14 residues. Per germline, CDR1 MNHNS and CDR2 SASEGT.